This TCR beta chain derives from a study of shared clonotypes between healthy human individuals. Looked up from germline, CDR1 is LNHNV and CDR2 is YYDKDF (reference sequence). This CDR3 has 14 residues. V lost 5 bases to trimming and J lost 2 bases, with 11 bases between them. Naive CD8 cells lacked CD45RO, underwent positive selection for CCR7 and left out terminally differentiated effector memory CD45RA+ cells. Method: immunoSEQ multiplex PCR; TCRdb's copy keeps in-frame clones and lacks some. The sample lists around 2.1 million clones, under 95% seen once, with around 1.7% in the top ten. The V gene is TRBV15, the J gene TRBJ2-3; D might be TRBD1 (6 bases). This clonotype was obtained from a man between 18 and 29 years old in good health. Some clones in this sample may be carry-over from other donors' samples. The sequenced material came from naive CD8+ T cells from PBMCs. CDR3 in amino acids: CATSPRGYTDTQYF. CDR3 DNA: TGTGCCACCAGCCCCAGGGGATACACAGATACGCAGTATTTT.